The present T cell receptor beta chain was sequenced within a study of blood T cell repertoires in COVID-19 (dated by TCRdb to the early 2020s). At the level of the whole study: Samples from collaborators originated in the United States, Italy and Spain and spanned both the acute and convalescent phases of COVID-19. The prospective study material was composed of cDNA or gDNA derived from T cells, B-cell-depleted T cells, or PBMCs. Subjects who had been exposed to COVID-19, were actively infected with it, or had recovered from it provided the deeply sampled blood TCRbeta repertoires that made up the dataset. The repertoires were made available in a free public database intended to serve as a resource for research on the immune response to SARS-CoV-2. The samples were drawn from the first 160 participants of the ongoing ImmuneRACE study and from about 1,200 subjects provided by 6 global collaborators. Nearly every sample came with metadata listing a de-identified subject ID, COVID-19 status, age in years and sex. HLA class I and class II types, where available, came from metadata supplied by the sample provider rather than from assay-based typing. General study outcomes and caveats: The quantity of clinical and demographic metadata differed by source and by participant and was supplied without curation.

TCRbeta CDR3 regions were amplified from genomic DNA by means of the immunoSEQ Assay, a bias-controlled multiplex PCR. As for the authors' bioinformatics: Within the assay, amplification of reference gene primers was used to estimate how many nucleated cells each sample contained. Sequence reads were collapsed and filtered to measure the absolute abundance of every unique TCRbeta CDR3 rearrangement. For each sample, productive Simpson clonality was calculated as the square root of Simpson's diversity index across productive rearrangements. TCRdb limited this immuneACCESS table to in-frame rearrangements with V and J called. A share of clones is missing; checked studies link under half to unresolved V genes, and the rest is unexplained. V, J and clone size are taken as reported in that table, and D and trimming were inferred from the DNA itself. The sample yields nearly 110,000 clones; approximately 88% were counted once. The ten largest clones represent approximately 6.2% of the sample.

Collaborating institutions collected whole blood in K2EDTA tubes following their own protocols. For TCRbeta analysis, collaborators shipped samples as frozen whole blood, isolated PBMCs, or DNA extracted from either of those sample types. For this clone: Its antigen is still unknown. Within one base of it there is no much larger clone, and no base qualities were kept.

V is cut by 3 bases and J by 7 bases, and the space between the germline ends is 17 bases. Its CDR3 holds 14 amino acids, cysteine through phenylalanine. The only DNA kept is the CDR3, 42 bases in frame from the first base. Based on the germline V gene, the CDR1 and CDR2 sequences are SGDLS and YYNGEE. Recombination linked TRBV9 to TRBJ2-7, and perhaps TRBD1 as D gene, on 7 matching bases. The receptor was isolated from a man aged 50 to 60 with active or convalescent COVID-19. The specimen sequenced was peripheral blood. The DNA sequence is given as TGTGCCAGCAGCGAGGGGGGACAGCCATCTGAGCAGTACTTC. This translates into CASSEGGQPSEQYF.